The 11 T cell receptor beta chains in this list originate from one sample, sequenced in a study of cytomegalovirus exposure and HLA in healthy donors. The study ran its PCR with 60 Vbeta and 13 Jbeta primers. The table came from immunoSEQ multiplex PCR; TCRdb's copy has only in-frame clones and leaves some out. The sample holds about 150,000 clones, more than 60% seen once. Material: PBMCs. The receptors were gathered from a woman between 40 and 55 years old in good health and CMV-seronegative.

Comments on this clone: At one end the junction does not follow the germline gene, possibly because of a read error. This chain uses TRBV7-7 with TRBJ2-1, with 9 bases identical to TRBD2. This CDR3 comprises 15 residues. CDR1 SSHAT and CDR2 FNYEAQ come from the germline V gene (reference sequence). CDR3 sequence reads: CASSPLAGSYNEQFF. Written as DNA, the CDR3 is TGTGCTAGCAGCCCCCTAGCGGGGAGTTACAATGAGCAGTTCTTC.

This rearrangement joins TRBV7-4 to TRBJ2-7; the D gene is possibly TRBD2 (7 bases). The germline gives CDR1 SGHVT, CDR2 SQSDAQ. V was shortened by 5 bases and J by 1 base, with 36 bases between the two germline ends. This CDR3 is built from 22 residues. CDR3 in DNA: TGTGCCAGCAGCATGTATGGTGAGGGGGGCGGGAGCCGGCGAGAAAAGTCCTACGAGCAGTACTTC. Amino acid sequence: CASSMYGEGGGSRREKSYEQYF. The full variable domain, rest sourced from reference TRBV7-4 and TRBJ2-7, is GAGVSQSPRYKVAKRGRDVALRCDSISGHVTLYWYRQTLGQGSEVLTYSQSDAQRDKSGRPSGRFSAERPERSVSTLKIQRTEQGDSAVYLCASSMYGEGGGSRREKSYEQYFGPGTRLTVT.

V and J are TRBV2 and TRBJ1-1, with a weak D call TRBD1 (5 bases). Germline CDR1 reads SNHLY; CDR2 reads FYNNEI. With 6 bases removed from V and 1 base from J, the gap between germline ends came to 21 bases. The CDR3 runs to 17 residues. The CDR3: CASSGLGGLVGNTEAFF. The CDR3 DNA sequence: TGTGCCAGCAGCGGACTCGGGGGGTTGGTCGGGAACACTGAAGCTTTCTTT. Drawing the rest from reference TRBV2 and TRBJ1-1, the complete variable domain is EPEVTQTPSHQVTQMGQEVILRCVPISNHLYFYWYRQILGQKVEFLVSFYNNEISEKSEIFDDQFSVERPDGSNFTLKIRSTKLEDSAMYFCASSGLGGLVGNTEAFFGQGTRLTVV.

A few counts support this clone. This rearrangement joins TRBV30 to TRBJ2-3, with a possible D match to TRBD2 (5 bases). The germline gives CDR1 GTSNPN, CDR2 SVGIG (reference sequence). The V and J ends lost 3 bases and 1 base respectively, with 14 bases between them. The CDR3 is made up of 15 amino acids. The CDR3 coding sequence is TGTGCCTGGAGAGTCGGGGTTAGTGGCACAGATACGCAGTATTTT. Its protein is CAWRVGVSGTDTQYF.

The chain has TRBV15 and TRBJ2-7; a possible D gene is TRBD2 (7 bases). With 0 bases removed from V and 6 bases from J, the gap between germline ends came to 15 bases. Germline lookup yields CDR1 LNHNV and CDR2 YYDKDF (reference sequence). The CDR3 covers 15 residues. This CDR3 reads CATSRDNLGGGEQYF. In DNA, the CDR3 is TGTGCCACCAGCAGAGATAATCTGGGAGGGGGCGAGCAGTACTTC.

The rearrangement uses TRBV5-6 and TRBJ2-5; 7 bases are a match to TRBD1. The V gene's germline CDR1 is SGHDT and CDR2 YYEEEE. The CDR3 contains 16 residues. V trimming: 4 bases; J trimming: 5 bases; junction bases outside the gene matches: 14. CDR3 residues: CASSRLKGTVRETQYF. CDR3 in DNA: TGTGCCAGCAGCCGGCTTAAGGGGACAGTCCGGGAGACCCAGTACTTC.

V usage is TRBV2 and J usage is TRBJ2-1; D unclear. The V end lost 6 bases, the J end lost 9 bases, and 9 bases lay between the germline ends. The CDR3 extends over 11 amino acids. Germline lookup yields CDR1 SNHLY and CDR2 FYNNEI. CDR3 in DNA: TGTGCCAGCAGGTTGTCGGGTGAGCAGTTCTTC. It is translated as CASRLSGEQFF.

The chain employs TRBV5-1 and TRBJ2-7; tentative D call: TRBD1 (6 bases). Trimming took off 1 base at V and 0 bases at J, with 14 bases between the two ends. In germline, CDR1 is SGHRS, CDR2 YFSETQ. The CDR3 consists of 16 residues. CDR3: CASSLTGRLDSYEQYF. In DNA, the CDR3 is TGCGCCAGCAGCTTGACAGGGCGTCTTGACTCCTACGAGCAGTACTTC.

The chain carries TRBV10-2 and TRBJ1-4, with D possibly being TRBD1 (5 bases). In germline, CDR1 is WSHSY, CDR2 SAAADI. This CDR3 is 13 amino acids long. Trimming cost V 6 bases and J 6 bases, with 11 bases left between them. Here the CDR3 reads CASRRQNDEKLFF. The CDR3, as DNA: TGCGCCAGCAGGAGACAGAATGATGAAAAACTGTTTTTT.

The rearrangement links TRBV10-3 to TRBJ1-1; D remains ambiguous. V dropped 8 bases and J dropped 1 base, with 8 bases sitting between them. The germline V gene encodes CDR1 ENHRY and CDR2 SYGVKD. The CDR3 has 12 amino acids. CDR3 nucleotide sequence: TGTGCCATCGGGAGGGAGAACACTGAAGCTTTCTTT. It is translated as CAIGRENTEAFF.

The V and J genes are TRBV2 and TRBJ1-1, with D perhaps TRBD1 (6 bases). This CDR3 has 14 amino acids. The germline V gene has CDR1 SNHLY and CDR2 FYNNEI. Trimming removed 6 bases from V and 2 bases from J, with 13 bases in between. CDR3 sequence: CASRGAPANTEAFF. CDR3 in DNA: TGTGCCAGCAGGGGGGCGCCAGCAAACACTGAAGCTTTCTTT.